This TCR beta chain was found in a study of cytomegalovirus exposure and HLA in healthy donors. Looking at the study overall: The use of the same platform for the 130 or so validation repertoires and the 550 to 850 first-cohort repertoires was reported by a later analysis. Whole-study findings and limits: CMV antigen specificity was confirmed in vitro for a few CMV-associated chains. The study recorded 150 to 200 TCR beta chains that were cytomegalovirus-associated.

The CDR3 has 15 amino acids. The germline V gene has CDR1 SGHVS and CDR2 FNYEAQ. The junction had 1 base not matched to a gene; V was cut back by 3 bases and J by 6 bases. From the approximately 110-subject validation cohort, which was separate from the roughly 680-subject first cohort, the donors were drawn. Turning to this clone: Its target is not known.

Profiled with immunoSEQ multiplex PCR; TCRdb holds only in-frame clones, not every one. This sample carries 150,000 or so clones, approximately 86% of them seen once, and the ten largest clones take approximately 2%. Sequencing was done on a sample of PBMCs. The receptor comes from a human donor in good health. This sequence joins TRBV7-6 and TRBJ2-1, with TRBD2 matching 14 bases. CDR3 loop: CASSFGTSGGNEQFF. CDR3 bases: TGTGCCAGCAGCTTTGGGACTAGCGGGGGCAATGAGCAGTTCTTC.